The T cell receptor beta chain described here comes from a study of control samples from healthy donors and cancer patients. There are a few counts of this clone. The data were produced by immunoSEQ multiplex PCR, yet TCRdb's version contains in-frame clones alone and is incomplete. The profile shows approximately 120,000 clones, about 88% of them singletons. The clonotype originates from a man aged 18 to 35 in good health. The sequenced material came from blood.

The DNA of the CDR3 is TGTGCCAGCAGCTGGGGGGCAGGTCAGCCCCAGCATTTT. This codes for CASSWGAGQPQHF. This chain connects TRBV3-1 (or the pseudogene TRBV3-2) to TRBJ1-5; tentatively, D is TRBD1 (6 bases). The CDR3 totals 13 residues. Germline CDR1 is LGHDT and CDR2 is YNNKEL (reference sequence). Trimming removed 5 bases from V and 6 bases from J, with 11 bases in between.